This record covers a single T cell receptor beta chain. Its antigen is as yet unknown. The record originates from a study of cytomegalovirus exposure and HLA in healthy donors. General observations from the study: In vitro data verified three CMV-associated chains as specific for CMV antigens.

CDR1 is SEHNR, CDR2 FQNEAQ, per germline (reference sequence). This CDR3 is 15 amino acids long. Trimming took off 4 bases at V and 4 bases at J, with 16 bases between the two ends. PCR was performed using 60 Vbeta and 13 Jbeta primers. Data came from immunoSEQ multiplex PCR; TCRdb stores just in-frame clones and leaves some out. The sample shows over 250,000 clones, 86% of them seen only once. Sequencing was carried out using PBMCs. This receptor was identified in a man aged 40-49 years in good health and CMV-seropositive. This sequence joins TRBV7-9 and TRBJ1-2; TRBD1 is a possible D gene (6 bases). Here the CDR3 DNA reads TGTGCCAGCAGCTCCGCAGGGGACCATTTCTATGGCTACACCTTC. Its translation: CASSSAGDHFYGYTF. Full variable domain (outside the CDR3, taken from reference TRBV7-9 and TRBJ1-2): DTGVSQNPRHKITKRGQNVTFRCDPISEHNRLYWYRQTLGQGPEFLTYFQNEAQLEKSRLLSDRFSAERPKGSFSTLEIQRTEQGDSAMYLCASSSAGDHFYGYTFGSGTRLTVV.